This T cell receptor (beta chain) was captured by sequencing in a study of CD8+ T cells in alopecia areata. Overall study findings and caveats: Scalp clonality dropped significantly under tofacitinib, as did expanded CD8+ top-100 clones.

Reverse transcribed after extraction, RNA yielded cDNA as the sequencing template. Sequenced by immunoSEQ multiplex PCR; TCRdb stores in-frame clones only, minus some. The profile shows 60,000 to 90,000 clones, about 71% of them singletons. The CDR3 has 15 amino acids. The germline CDR1 and CDR2 sequences are SQVTM and ANQGSEA. Treatment of the sample: oral pan-JAK inhibitor, 5-10 mg twice daily. T lymphocytes (CD4+ and CD8+) were sorted from PBMCs. Points on this clone: The antigen remains undetermined.

This clonotype was sampled from a human donor with alopecia areata. The sample in question was CD8+ T cells sorted from blood, obtained at week 24, from a patient treated with tofacitinib. The gene calls are TRBV29-1 and TRBJ2-5; D is possibly TRBD1 (5 bases). The end of the DNA fits TRBJ2-7 better, so the J call may be wrong. In DNA form, the CDR3 reads TGCAGCGTTGTGCAGGGTACCTCCCTCCTCTACGAGCAGTACTTC. Encoded protein: CSVVQGTSLLYEQYF.